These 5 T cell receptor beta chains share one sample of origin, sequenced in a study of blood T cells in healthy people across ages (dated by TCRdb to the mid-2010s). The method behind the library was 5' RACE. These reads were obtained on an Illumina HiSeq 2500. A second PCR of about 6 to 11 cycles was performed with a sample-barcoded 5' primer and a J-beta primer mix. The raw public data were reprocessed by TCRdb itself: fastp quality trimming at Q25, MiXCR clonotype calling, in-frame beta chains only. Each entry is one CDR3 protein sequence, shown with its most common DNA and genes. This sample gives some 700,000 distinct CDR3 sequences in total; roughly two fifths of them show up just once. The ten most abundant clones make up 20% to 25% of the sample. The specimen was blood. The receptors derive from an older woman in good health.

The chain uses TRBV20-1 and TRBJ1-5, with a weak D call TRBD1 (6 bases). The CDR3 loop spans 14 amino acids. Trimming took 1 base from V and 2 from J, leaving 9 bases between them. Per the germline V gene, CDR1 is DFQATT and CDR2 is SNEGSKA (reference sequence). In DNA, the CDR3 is TGCAGTGCTAGAGTCTGGACAGGCAATCAGCCCCAGCATTTT. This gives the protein CSARVWTGNQPQHF.

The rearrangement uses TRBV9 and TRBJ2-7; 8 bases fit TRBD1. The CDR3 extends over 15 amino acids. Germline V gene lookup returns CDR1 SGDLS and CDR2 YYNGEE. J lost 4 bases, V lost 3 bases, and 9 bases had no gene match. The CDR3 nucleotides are TGTGCCAGCAGCGAGAAAGACAGGGGCCTATACGAGCAGTACTTC. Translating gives CASSEKDRGLYEQYF.

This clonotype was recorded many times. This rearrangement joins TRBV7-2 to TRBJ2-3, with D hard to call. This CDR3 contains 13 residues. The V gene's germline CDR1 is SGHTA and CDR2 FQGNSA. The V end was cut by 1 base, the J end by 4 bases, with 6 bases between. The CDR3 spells CASSLDPADTQYF. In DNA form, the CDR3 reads TGTGCCAGCAGCTTAGATCCCGCAGATACGCAGTATTTT.

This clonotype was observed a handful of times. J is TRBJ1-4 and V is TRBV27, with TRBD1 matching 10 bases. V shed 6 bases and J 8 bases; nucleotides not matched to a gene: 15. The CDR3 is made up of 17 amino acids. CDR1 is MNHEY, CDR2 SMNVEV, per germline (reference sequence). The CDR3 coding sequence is TGTGCCAGCAGCCGGAAAATCGGGACAGGGGAAAGGGAAAAACTGTTTTTT. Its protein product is CASSRKIGTGEREKLFF. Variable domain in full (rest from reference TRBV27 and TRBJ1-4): EAQVTQNPRYLITVTGKKLTVTCSQNMNHEYMSWYRQDPGLGLRQIYYSMNVEVTDKGDVPEGYKVSRKEKRNFPLILESPSPNQTSLYFCASSRKIGTGEREKLFFGSGTQLSVL.

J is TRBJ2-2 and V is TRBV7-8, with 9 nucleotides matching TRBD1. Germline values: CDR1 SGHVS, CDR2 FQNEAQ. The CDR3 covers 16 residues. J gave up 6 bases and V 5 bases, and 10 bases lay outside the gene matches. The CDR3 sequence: CASSLAGTGLPGELFF. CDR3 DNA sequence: TGTGCCAGCAGCCTCGCCGGGACAGGGCTCCCCGGGGAGCTGTTTTTT.